This entry concerns a single TCR beta chain. Its antigen is unidentified. The data were obtained in a study of identical twins. After template switching added a universal primer site, the resulting cDNA carried unique molecular identifiers. TCRdb independently ran MiXCR on the 5' RACE reads; one entry per CDR3 protein. The top ten clones hold roughly 1.5% of a sample with hundreds of thousands of distinct CDR3 sequences, roughly 12% of them seen once. Overall study results and limits: Invariant MAIT and iNKT cells are populations that could partly confound zero-insertion analyses. Weaker excess sharing between twins was seen in beta out-of-frame sequences.

The same sample was also studied in work on yellow fever vaccine responses in identical twins. In that study: Twins' vaccine T cell response reportedly gave the appearance of partial convergence and partial personalization.

The specimen sequenced was PBMCs. This sequence originates from a woman between 18 and 29 years old in good health.

DNA for the CDR3: TGCGCCAGCAGCTTGGTTGCAGAGCCCTACAATGAGCAGTTCTTC. This codes for CASSLVAEPYNEQFF. The rearrangement links TRBV5-1 to TRBJ2-1; D not certain. Germline lookup yields CDR1 SGHRS and CDR2 YFSETQ. This CDR3 has 15 amino acids. Trimming took 0 bases from V and 2 from J, leaving 9 bases between them. The whole variable domain, remainder taken from reference TRBV5-1 and TRBJ2-1, is KAGVTQTPRYLIKTRGQQVTLSCSPISGHRSVSWYQQTPGQGLQFLFEYFSETQRNKGNFPGRFSGRQFSNSRSEMNVSTLELGDSALYLCASSLVAEPYNEQFFGPGTRLTVL.